The 32 T cell receptor beta chains below all came from one sample that was sequenced in a study of spatial heterogeneity in lung cancer. The time point here: blood at routine non-recurrence follow-up after resection. TCRdb used MiXCR to reprocess the 5' RACE reads, holding one entry per CDR3 protein. Of 85,000 to 100,000 distinct CDR3 sequences in the sample, less than 20% were seen once. The sample here was PBMCs, taken at follow-up. These receptors all come from a male donor with early-stage non-small cell lung cancer.

The chain has TRBV7-7 and TRBJ2-5; 13 positions agree with TRBD2. After removal of 3 bases from V and 3 bases from J, the junction contained 4 bases not matched to a gene. This CDR3 region has 16 residues. Germline CDR1 and CDR2: SSHAT and FNYEAQ (reference sequence). CDR3 sequence (DNA): TGTGCCAGCAGCTTTGGGACTAGCGGGGAAAAAGAGACCCAGTACTTC. This codes for CASSFGTSGEKETQYF.

This sequence joins TRBV9 and TRBJ2-1; D remains ambiguous. This CDR3 spans 14 amino acids. From germline, CDR1 is SGDLS and CDR2 YYNGEE. With 4 bases removed from V and 6 bases from J, the gap between germline ends came to 14 bases. The DNA for the CDR3 is TGTGCCAGCAGCATAGAATCCCGACCCAATGAGCAGTTCTTC. Its protein is CASSIESRPNEQFF.

The chain combines TRBV29-1 with TRBJ1-1; D gene ambiguous. Per germline, CDR1 SQVTM and CDR2 ANQGSEA. Trimming removed 3 bases from V and 1 base from J, with 6 bases in between. The CDR3 extends over 12 amino acids. The CDR3, as DNA: TGCAGCGTTGACAGGTCGAACACTGAAGCTTTCTTT. Translation gives CSVDRSNTEAFF.

This clonotype was counted at least ten times. The rearrangement uses TRBV2 and TRBJ1-4, with no clear D. This CDR3 comprises 14 residues. Germline CDR1 reads SNHLY; CDR2 reads FYNNEI. Between the trimmed V and J ends, which lost 6 bases and 5 bases, there was a span of 13 bases. In nucleotides, the CDR3 is TGTGCCAGCAGAGAGGGAGGAGGGAATGAAAAACTGTTTTTT. This encodes CASREGGGNEKLFF.

V is TRBV25-1 and J is TRBJ2-5; D not certain. The CDR3 covers 16 residues. V lost 1 base to trimming and J lost 1 base, with 13 bases between them. CDR1 is MGHDK and CDR2 is SYGVNS in the germline V gene. CDR3: CASSELVLGFQETQYF. The CDR3 nucleotides are TGTGCCAGCAGTGAATTAGTCTTAGGTTTCCAAGAGACCCAGTACTTC. The complete variable domain, with remaining parts taken from reference TRBV25-1 and TRBJ2-5, reads EADIYQTPRYLVIGTGKKITLECSQTMGHDKMYWYQQDPGMELHLIHYSYGVNSTEKGDLSSESTVSRIRTEHFPLTLESARPSHTSQYLCASSELVLGFQETQYFGPGTRLLVL.

The CDR3 region has the DNA TGTGCCAGCAGCCAATATGCCAGCAATAACTATGGCTACACCTTC. Residues: CASSQYASNNYGYTF. This sequence joins TRBV4-2 and TRBJ1-2, with unresolved D. Germline CDR1 is LGHNA and CDR2 is YNFKEQ. The CDR3 loop spans 15 amino acids. V was pared by 2 bases and J by 1 base, with 11 bases between.

This clonotype was seen only a few times. The chain is built from TRBV30 and TRBJ2-2; tentatively, D is TRBD1 (6 bases). CDR1 and CDR2 from the germline V gene are GTSNPN and SVGIG (reference sequence). The ends were cut back, 0 bases at V and 6 bases at J, with 11 bases in the middle. CDR3 length: 14 amino acids. CDR3 in DNA: TGTGCCTGGAGTGTGACAGGAATTGCCGGGGAGCTGTTTTTT. This codes for CAWSVTGIAGELFF.

V usage is TRBV2 and J usage is TRBJ2-1; D possibly uses TRBD1 or TRBD2 (5 bases each). Trimming shortened V by 0 bases and J by 12 bases, and 9 bases separated the two germline ends. Germline CDR1 SNHLY, CDR2 FYNNEI. The CDR3 is made up of 12 amino acids. The CDR3 sequence is CASSEAVGVQFF. The CDR3 coding sequence is TGTGCCAGCAGTGAAGCTGTGGGGGTGCAGTTCTTC.

V usage is TRBV14 and J usage is TRBJ2-3; possibly TRBD1 for D (5 bases). CDR3 length: 14 amino acids. Germline assignment: CDR1 SGHDN and CDR2 FVKESK. V lost 5 bases and J lost 4, with 13 bases in between. CDR3 residues: CASSFTGVADTQYF. The DNA of the CDR3 is TGTGCCAGCAGCTTCACAGGTGTCGCAGATACGCAGTATTTT.

J is TRBJ2-7 and V is TRBV12-3 or TRBV12-4; TRBD1 aligns across 7 bases. The ends lost 4 bases at V and 2 bases at J; junction bases unmatched: 5. The CDR3 is 14 residues long. CDR3 in DNA: TGTGCCAGCAGTTCGGGTCAGGGGGCCTACGAGCAGTACTTC. Encoded protein: CASSSGQGAYEQYF.

The chain is built from TRBV3-1 and TRBJ1-6; D gene ambiguous. The V end lost 7 bases, the J end lost 9 bases, and 16 bases lay between the germline ends. The CDR3 is 14 amino acids. Per germline, CDR1 LGHDT and CDR2 YNNKEL (reference sequence). CDR3 coding DNA: TGTGCCAGCACCTCGGACGCCTTCGGTTCACCCCTCCACTTT. Translated: CASTSDAFGSPLHF.

This clonotype was seen only a few times. This sequence joins TRBV30 and TRBJ2-1; tentative D call: TRBD1 (6 bases). This CDR3 has 13 amino acids. CDR1 GTSNPN and CDR2 SVGIG come from the germline V gene (reference sequence). V lost 1 base and J lost 2, with 6 bases in between. CDR3 residues: CAWSGQAYNEQFF. The CDR3 coding sequence is TGTGCCTGGAGTGGACAGGCCTACAATGAGCAGTTCTTC.

This clonotype has ten or more counts. The gene calls are TRBV20-1 and TRBJ2-3; D perhaps matches TRBD2 (7 bases). V lost 6 bases to trimming and J lost 4 bases, with 17 bases between them. This CDR3 has 14 residues. Per the germline V gene, CDR1 is DFQATT and CDR2 is SNEGSKA (reference sequence). The CDR3 DNA sequence: TGCAGTGCCCGGCCCCCGGGGGGCTCAGATACGCAGTATTTT. Residues: CSARPPGGSDTQYF.

This clonotype was seen repeatedly, ten times or more. The CDR3 DNA reads as TGTGCCAGCAGCCAAGATGTTAGCGGGGGCACTGGAAACACCATATATTTT. It codes for CASSQDVSGGTGNTIYF. This sequence joins TRBV3-1 and TRBJ1-3, with D possibly TRBD1 on 6 matching bases. CDR1 and CDR2 (germline): LGHDT, YNNKEL (reference sequence). The CDR3 loop spans 17 amino acids. V was pared by 0 bases and J by 2 bases, with 14 bases between.

The chain is built from TRBV29-1 and TRBJ2-3, with 10 bases lining up with TRBD2. The germline CDR1 and CDR2 sequences are SQVTM and ANQGSEA. The CDR3 is 16 amino acids. V shed 3 bases, J shed 0 bases, and the junction held 6 bases outside the gene matches. The CDR3 here is CSVDPGLADSTDTQYF. CDR3 sequence (DNA): TGCAGCGTTGACCCCGGACTAGCGGATAGCACAGATACGCAGTATTTT.

The chain recombines TRBV6-2 or TRBV6-3 with TRBJ1-2, with D unresolved. The CDR3 extends over 13 amino acids. The germline CDR1 and CDR2 sequences are MNHEY and SVGEGT. Trimming shortened V by 4 bases and J by 4 bases, and 10 bases separated the two germline ends. CDR3 protein: CASSFQAVYGYTF. The CDR3, as DNA: TGTGCCAGCAGTTTCCAGGCGGTCTATGGCTACACCTTC.

The chain recombines TRBV6-2 or TRBV6-3 with TRBJ2-7, with D possibly being TRBD1 (5 bases). The CDR3 contains 16 residues. Trimming cost V 5 bases and J 0 bases, with 17 bases left between them. Germline CDR1 is MNHEY and CDR2 is SVGEGT. The CDR3 is CASSKTPSTVSYEQYV. CDR3 in DNA: TGTGCCAGCAGTAAAACCCCCTCGACAGTCTCCTACGAGCAGTACGTC.

The V gene is TRBV6-1, the J gene TRBJ2-1, with 10 positions matching TRBD2. CDR1 and CDR2 (germline): MNHNS, SASEGT. J was trimmed by 4 bases and V by 7 bases; bases with no gene match: 4. The CDR3 totals 14 residues. CDR3 bases: TGTGCCAGCAAGGAGACTAGCGGGTACAATGAGCAGTTCTTC. This encodes CASKETSGYNEQFF.

In its sample, this clonotype was seen a few times. The rearrangement links TRBV5-4 to TRBJ1-1; D gene ambiguous. CDR3 length: 16 residues. V was shortened by 0 bases and J by 2 bases, with 14 bases between the two germline ends. Germline V gene sequence: CDR1 SGHNT, CDR2 YYREEE (reference sequence). The CDR3: CASSLALGRINTEAFF. The CDR3 DNA is TGTGCCAGCAGCTTGGCTTTGGGCAGGATCAACACTGAAGCTTTCTTT.

The rearrangement uses TRBV7-8 and TRBJ2-7; D unresolved. Germline V lookup: CDR1 SGHVS, CDR2 FQNEAQ. Deletions cut 0 bases from V and 6 bases from J, with 9 bases between. The CDR3 extends over 13 amino acids. CDR3 coding DNA: TGTGCCAGCAGCTTAGCGGTGGCGGCCGAGCAGTACTTC. Its translation: CASSLAVAAEQYF.

This chain joins TRBV7-8 and TRBJ2-7; 8 bases are a match to TRBD1. This CDR3 contains 13 residues. The germline gives CDR1 SGHVS, CDR2 FQNEAQ. The V gene end was trimmed by 5 bases and the J gene end by 7 bases; junction bases not matched to a gene: 7. CDR3 region: CASSADRAREQYV. Here the CDR3 DNA reads TGTGCCAGCAGCGCGGACAGGGCCCGAGAGCAGTACGTC.

The V call is TRBV12-3 or TRBV12-4, the J call TRBJ1-1; D not certain. The V and J ends lost 3 bases and 7 bases respectively, with 15 bases between them. This CDR3 has 14 residues. As DNA, the CDR3 is TGTGCCAGCAGTTTCGCCAGGTTCGGGGATGAAGCTTTCTTT. Translating it yields CASSFARFGDEAFF.

This clonotype was picked up a small number of times. The rearrangement links TRBV6-1 to TRBJ2-3; no definite D call. With 1 base removed from V and 0 bases from J, the gap between germline ends came to 5 bases. Germline V CDR1 and CDR2: MNHNS, SASEGT. This CDR3 comprises 14 residues. The CDR3 nucleotides read TGTGCCAGCAGTGAAGTCCTCAGCACAGATACGCAGTATTTT. This sequence encodes CASSEVLSTDTQYF.

The rearrangement links TRBV2 to TRBJ2-5; a possible D gene is TRBD2 (6 bases). CDR3 length: 15 amino acids. With 4 bases removed from V and 5 bases from J, the gap between germline ends came to 17 bases. Germline V gene sequence: CDR1 SNHLY, CDR2 FYNNEI. The DNA of the CDR3 is TGTGCCAGCAGTGCCCCTGTCGGGGGACGCGAGACCCAGTACTTC. Translating it yields CASSAPVGGRETQYF.

V and J are TRBV29-1 and TRBJ2-3; TRBD2 is a possible D gene (6 bases). Looked up from germline, CDR1 is SQVTM and CDR2 is ANQGSEA. CDR3 length equals 11 residues. Trimming took off 5 bases at V and 7 bases at J, with 10 bases between the two ends. The CDR3 reads CSVQEGNTQYF. The CDR3 coding sequence is TGCAGCGTTCAGGAGGGGAATACGCAGTATTTT.

V is TRBV6-2 or TRBV6-3 and J is TRBJ2-1, with D maybe TRBD2 (5 bases). This CDR3 region has 15 residues. The germline V gene has CDR1 MNHEY and CDR2 SVGEGT. V was cut by 0 bases and J by 2 bases, with 8 bases left in between. The CDR3 sequence is CASSYSGLTYNEQFF. The CDR3 bases are TGTGCCAGCAGTTACTCAGGACTGACCTACAATGAGCAGTTCTTC.

J is TRBJ2-5 and V is TRBV5-4; D possibly corresponds to TRBD2 (6 bases). Germline lookup yields CDR1 SGHNT and CDR2 YYREEE (reference sequence). The CDR3 has 14 residues. The V and J ends lost 0 bases and 1 base respectively, with 7 bases between them. DNA for the CDR3: TGTGCCAGCAGCTTGGGACTAGGCCAAGAGACCCAGTACTTC. It codes for CASSLGLGQETQYF.

In its sample, this clonotype was seen a few times. CDR3 DNA sequence: TGTGCCAGCAGCTTAAGTGCGGGGATAAGCAATCAGCCCCAGCATTTT. Protein product: CASSLSAGISNQPQHF. The chain couples TRBV7-2 to TRBJ1-5; D call uncertain. With 2 bases removed from V and 1 base from J, the gap between germline ends came to 12 bases. CDR1 is SGHTA, CDR2 FQGNSA, per germline. This CDR3 region has 16 residues.

V and J are TRBV5-1 and TRBJ1-1; no clear D. V shed 0 bases and J shed 1 base, with 7 bases lying between them. CDR3 size: 14 residues. Germline CDR1 and CDR2: SGHRS and YFSETQ. CDR3 bases: TGCGCCAGCAGCTTGGGGCCAACGAACACTGAAGCTTTCTTT. This sequence encodes CASSLGPTNTEAFF.

This chain connects TRBV12-3 or TRBV12-4 to TRBJ2-5; the D is unclear. Trimming pared 2 bases from V and 2 bases from J, leaving 9 bases between. The length of the CDR3 is 14 residues. The CDR3 is CASSLPTSQETQYF. The CDR3 coding sequence is TGTGCCAGCAGTTTACCGACGTCACAAGAGACCCAGTACTTC.

The rearrangement uses TRBV15 and TRBJ2-4; perhaps D is TRBD1 or TRBD2 (5 bases each). V shed 5 bases and J shed 4 bases, with 12 bases lying between them. The CDR3 runs 14 residues. Germline V gene data show CDR1 as LNHNV and CDR2 as YYDKDF (reference sequence). CDR3 in amino acids: CATSAAGSKNIQYF. CDR3 DNA: TGTGCCACCAGCGCCGCAGGGAGTAAAAACATTCAGTACTTC.

The gene calls are TRBV12-3 or TRBV12-4 and TRBJ2-1; D gene ambiguous. The V end was cut by 5 bases, the J end by 2 bases, with 10 bases between. The CDR3 has 14 amino acids. CDR3: CASSGTAAYNEQFF. DNA of the CDR3: TGTGCCAGCAGTGGTACAGCTGCCTACAATGAGCAGTTCTTC.